The 19 T cell receptor beta chains below all came from one sample that was sequenced in a study of blood T cell repertoires in COVID-19. Using immunoSEQ multiplex PCR, the repertoire was profiled, and TCRdb retains in-frame clones only, with some absent. This table holds about 140,000 clones, approximately 88% found once. The sample comprised peripheral blood. All receptors come from a human donor in a cohort sampled during active COVID-19.

V gene TRBV6-5 combines with J gene TRBJ1-5, with TRBD1 matching over 11 bases. The CDR3 runs to 15 residues. The trim removed 6 bases at V and 6 bases at J, leaving 7 bases unmatched. Per the germline V gene, CDR1 is MNHEY and CDR2 is SVGAGI. CDR3 DNA sequence: TGTGCCAGCAGCCCAAGGGGGACAGGGGGTCAGCCCCAGCATTTT. Its protein is CASSPRGTGGQPQHF.

This sequence joins TRBV6-2 or TRBV6-3 and TRBJ2-3; 9 nucleotides line up with TRBD1. With 2 bases clipped from V and 0 bases from J, the junction kept 6 bases outside the gene matches. Germline lookup yields CDR1 MNHEY and CDR2 SVGEGT. The CDR3 consists of 17 residues. The DNA for the CDR3 is TGTGCCAGCAGTTACAGGACAGGGGCATCTAGCACAGATACGCAGTATTTT. Protein: CASSYRTGASSTDTQYF.

The genes are TRBV28 and TRBJ2-3; 7 positions agree with TRBD1. V dropped 3 bases and J dropped 2; count of bases not matched to a gene: 5. In germline, CDR1 is MDHEN, CDR2 SYDVKM. CDR3 length: 15 residues. The CDR3 DNA sequence: TGTGCCAGCAGTTTTACCGGGACAGTCACAGATACGCAGTATTTT. This sequence encodes CASSFTGTVTDTQYF.

The chain joins TRBV15 to TRBJ2-5; possibly TRBD1 for D (5 bases). The V gene's germline CDR1 is LNHNV and CDR2 YYDKDF (reference sequence). This CDR3 spans 14 amino acids. Trimming removed 4 bases at V and 3 bases at J, with 12 bases between. In nucleotides, the CDR3 is TGTGCCACCAGCATCGACAGTTGGGAAGAGACCCAGTACTTC. As protein: CATSIDSWEETQYF.

This sequence joins TRBV5-4 and TRBJ2-1, with D perhaps matching TRBD2 (6 bases). Germline CDR1 SGHNT, CDR2 YYREEE (reference sequence). The CDR3 runs to 14 residues. V lost 6 bases and J lost 2, with 12 bases in between. CDR3 bases: TGTGCCAGCACCATCGCGGGACCCTACAATGAGCAGTTCTTC. Protein sequence: CASTIAGPYNEQFF.

This sequence joins TRBV3-1 (or the pseudogene TRBV3-2) and TRBJ1-1; 8 bases align to TRBD1. Per the germline V gene, CDR1 is LGHDT and CDR2 is YNNKEL (reference sequence). The CDR3 runs 16 residues. V shed 1 base, J shed 4 bases, and the junction held 8 bases outside the gene matches. The CDR3, as DNA: TGTGCCAGCAGCCAAGTGGCAGGGGGCTCCTTCACTGAAGCTTTCTTT. The encoded protein is CASSQVAGGSFTEAFF.

The chain couples TRBV6-5 to TRBJ2-7, with 10 positions matching TRBD2. Unmatched junction bases numbered 4, after V lost 2 bases and J lost 3 bases. The CDR3 consists of 15 residues. The germline CDR1 and CDR2 sequences are MNHEY and SVGAGI. The CDR3 loop is CASSYGASGSYEQYF. In DNA, the CDR3 is TGTGCCAGCAGTTACGGAGCTAGCGGGAGCTACGAGCAGTACTTC.

This chain joins TRBV2 and TRBJ1-4; 8 bases agree with TRBD1. V trimming: 6 bases; J trimming: 7 bases; junction bases outside the gene matches: 4. This CDR3 spans 13 amino acids. Germline values: CDR1 SNHLY, CDR2 FYNNEI. The CDR3 DNA reads TGTGCCAGCAGGACAGGGGCCTTTGAAAAACTGTTTTTT. Translated: CASRTGAFEKLFF.

The chain recombines TRBV7-2 with TRBJ2-1; possible D gene TRBD1, 6 bases. The CDR3 sequence is 14 residues long. The V and J ends lost 5 bases and 4 bases respectively, with 12 bases between them. The germline CDR1 and CDR2 sequences are SGHTA and FQGNSA. This CDR3 is CASSQGGPYNEQFF. The CDR3 DNA is TGTGCCAGCAGCCAAGGGGGACCTTACAATGAGCAGTTCTTC.

Concerning this clone itself: A read error may account for a junction end that differs from germline. The chain employs TRBV3-1 (or the pseudogene TRBV3-2) and TRBJ2-7; 13 positions match TRBD2. CDR1 is LGHDT, CDR2 YNNKEL, per germline (reference sequence). The CDR3 totals 15 residues. The DNA of the CDR3 is TGTGCCAGCAACCAAGAGACTAGCGGGGGGTTCCCGCAGTACTTC. This sequence encodes CASNQETSGGFPQYF.

V and J are TRBV15 and TRBJ2-1, with D unresolved. V shed 1 base and J shed 7 bases, with 11 bases lying between them. The germline CDR1 and CDR2 sequences are LNHNV and YYDKDF (reference sequence). CDR3 length equals 14 residues. DNA of the CDR3: TGTGCCACCAGCAGAGTTGTCGTCGCGAATGAGCAGTTCTTC. Protein: CATSRVVVANEQFF.

This sequence joins TRBV28 and TRBJ2-5; the D is unclear. The CDR3 is 17 amino acids. Trimming took 2 bases from V and 7 from J, leaving 23 bases between them. The germline gives CDR1 MDHEN, CDR2 SYDVKM. The CDR3 region is CASSLAVGSHLLRTQYF. As DNA, the CDR3 is TGTGCCAGCAGTTTAGCCGTTGGTAGTCATCTCCTTAGGACCCAGTACTTC.

This clone was observed a single time. This chain connects TRBV12-5 to TRBJ2-1, with TRBD1 identical over 10 bases. V was pared by 5 bases and J by 9 bases, with 7 bases of the junction left unmatched. The CDR3 length is 14 residues. Germline CDR1 and CDR2: LGHNT and FRNRAP. CDR3 DNA sequence: TGTGCTAGTGGTCCCGGGACAGGGGTCACTGAGCAGTTCTTC. Translation: CASGPGTGVTEQFF.

This chain connects TRBV7-2 to TRBJ2-7; weak D call: TRBD1 (5 bases). Germline CDR1 is SGHTA and CDR2 is FQGNSA. With 0 bases removed from V and 4 bases from J, the gap between germline ends came to 13 bases. The CDR3 is made up of 15 amino acids. The CDR3 region has the DNA TGTGCCAGCAGCTTAGCAGGTCAGGGATTTTACGAGCAGTACTTC. It specifies CASSLAGQGFYEQYF.

The V gene is TRBV5-4, the J gene TRBJ2-7; 8 nucleotides line up with TRBD2. The length of the CDR3 is 15 residues. The ends lost 0 bases at V and 3 bases at J; junction bases unmatched: 5. Germline lookup yields CDR1 SGHNT and CDR2 YYREEE (reference sequence). The CDR3 sequence: CASSLDPSGLYEQYF. DNA of the CDR3: TGTGCCAGCAGCTTGGATCCTAGCGGGCTCTACGAGCAGTACTTC. The variable domain in full, completed from reference TRBV5-4 and TRBJ2-7, reads ETGVTQSPTHLIKTRGQQVTLRCSSQSGHNTVSWYQQALGQGPQFIFQYYREEENGRGNFPPRFSGLQFPNYSSELNVNALELDDSALYLCASSLDPSGLYEQYFGPGTRLTVT.

The chain joins TRBV12-3 or TRBV12-4 to TRBJ2-5; D uncertain. The CDR3 spans 11 residues. V was clipped by 5 bases and J by 4 bases, with 5 bases between them. CDR3 nucleotide sequence: TGTGCCAGCAGTGGCCGAGAGACCCAGTACTTC. This translates into CASSGRETQYF.

A few counts support this clone. The chain employs TRBV9 and TRBJ1-2, with D perhaps TRBD1 (5 bases). There are 14 residues in the CDR3. V was cut by 0 bases and J by 11 bases, with 17 bases left in between. The germline V gene has CDR1 SGDLS and CDR2 YYNGEE. The CDR3: CASSVGQPPSRYTF. The DNA for the CDR3 is TGTGCCAGCAGCGTAGGACAGCCCCCTAGTCGATACACCTTC.

This clone was seen a few times. V usage is TRBV19 and J usage is TRBJ2-7; possible D gene TRBD1, 6 bases. The germline V gene encodes CDR1 LNHDA and CDR2 SQIVND (reference sequence). V lost 7 bases and J lost 0, with 13 bases in between. The CDR3 sequence is 14 residues long. The CDR3 nucleotides read TGTGCCAGTAAGCTAAACAGGGACTCCTACGAGCAGTACTTC. Translating it yields CASKLNRDSYEQYF.

The V and J genes are TRBV6-5 and TRBJ2-5; 7 bases match TRBD2. The CDR3 contains 16 residues. With V trimmed by 0 bases and J by 5 bases, 9 bases remained unmatched. In germline, CDR1 is MNHEY, CDR2 SVGAGI. CDR3 loop: CASSYSASTSEETQYF. CDR3 DNA: TGTGCCAGCAGTTACTCGGCCTCTACTAGCGAGGAGACCCAGTACTTC.